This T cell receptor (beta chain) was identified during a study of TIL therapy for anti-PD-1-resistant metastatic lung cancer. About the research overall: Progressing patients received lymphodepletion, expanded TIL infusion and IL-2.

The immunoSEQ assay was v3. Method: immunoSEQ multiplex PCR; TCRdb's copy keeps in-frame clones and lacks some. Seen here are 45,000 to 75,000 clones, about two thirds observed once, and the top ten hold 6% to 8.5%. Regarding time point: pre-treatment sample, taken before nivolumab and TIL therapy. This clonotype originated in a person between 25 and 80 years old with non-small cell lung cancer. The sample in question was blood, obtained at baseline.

The CDR3 reads CASSEAGGGDQPQHF. CDR3 DNA sequence: TGTGCCAGCAGTGAAGCGGGTGGCGGGGATCAGCCCCAGCATTTT. This chain connects TRBV2 to TRBJ1-5, with D uncertain. V was cut by 0 bases and J by 5 bases, with 11 bases left in between. CDR3 length: 15 amino acids. Germline CDR1 and CDR2: SNHLY and FYNNEI.